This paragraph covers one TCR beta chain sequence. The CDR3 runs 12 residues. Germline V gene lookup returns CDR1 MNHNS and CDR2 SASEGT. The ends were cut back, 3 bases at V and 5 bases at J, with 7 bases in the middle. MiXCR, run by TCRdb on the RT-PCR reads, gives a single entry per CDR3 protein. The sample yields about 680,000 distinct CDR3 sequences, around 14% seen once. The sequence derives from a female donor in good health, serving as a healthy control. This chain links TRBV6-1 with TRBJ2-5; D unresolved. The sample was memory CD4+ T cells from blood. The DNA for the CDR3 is TGTGCCAGCAGTGAGACTTGGGAGACCCAGTACTTC. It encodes CASSETWETQYF.